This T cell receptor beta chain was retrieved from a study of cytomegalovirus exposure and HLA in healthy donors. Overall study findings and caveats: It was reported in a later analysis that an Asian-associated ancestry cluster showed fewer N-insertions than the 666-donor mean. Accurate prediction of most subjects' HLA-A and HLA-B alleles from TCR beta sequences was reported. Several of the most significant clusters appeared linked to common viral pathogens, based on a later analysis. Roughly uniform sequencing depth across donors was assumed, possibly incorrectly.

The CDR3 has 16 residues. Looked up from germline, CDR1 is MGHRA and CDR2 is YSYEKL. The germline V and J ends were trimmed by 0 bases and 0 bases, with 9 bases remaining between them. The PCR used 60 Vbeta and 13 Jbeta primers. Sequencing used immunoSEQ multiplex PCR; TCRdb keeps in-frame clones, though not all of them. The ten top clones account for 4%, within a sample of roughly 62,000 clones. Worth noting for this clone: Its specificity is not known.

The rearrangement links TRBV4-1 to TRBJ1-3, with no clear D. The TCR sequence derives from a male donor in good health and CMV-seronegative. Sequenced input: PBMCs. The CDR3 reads CASSQERGSSGNTIYF. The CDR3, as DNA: TGCGCCAGCAGCCAAGAAAGAGGGAGCTCTGGAAACACCATATATTTT.